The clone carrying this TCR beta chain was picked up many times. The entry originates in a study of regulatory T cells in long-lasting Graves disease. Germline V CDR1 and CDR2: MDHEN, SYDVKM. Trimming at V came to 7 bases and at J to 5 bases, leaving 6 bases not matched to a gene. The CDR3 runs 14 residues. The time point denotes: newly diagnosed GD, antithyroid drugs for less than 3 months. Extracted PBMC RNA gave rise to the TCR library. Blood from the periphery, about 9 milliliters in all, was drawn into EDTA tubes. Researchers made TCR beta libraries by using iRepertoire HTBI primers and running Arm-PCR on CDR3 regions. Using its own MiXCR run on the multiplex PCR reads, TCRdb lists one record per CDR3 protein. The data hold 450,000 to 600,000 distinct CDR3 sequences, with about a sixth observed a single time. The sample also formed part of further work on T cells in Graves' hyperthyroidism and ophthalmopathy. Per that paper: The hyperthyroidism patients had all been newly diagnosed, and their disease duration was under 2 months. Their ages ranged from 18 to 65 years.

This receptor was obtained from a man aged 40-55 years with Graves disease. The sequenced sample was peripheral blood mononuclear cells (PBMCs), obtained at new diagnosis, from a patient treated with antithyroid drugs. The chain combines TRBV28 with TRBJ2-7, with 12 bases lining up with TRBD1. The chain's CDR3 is CASKWDRGLDEQYF. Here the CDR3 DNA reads TGTGCCAGCAAGTGGGACAGGGGGCTCGACGAGCAGTACTTC.